This T cell receptor (beta chain) came from a study of T cells after yellow fever vaccination. Looking at the study overall: Those fractions that held only low numbers of cells were prepared using the SMART-Seq v4 Ultra Low Input RNA kit. Findings and limits, study-wide: High-abundance clonotypes from the bulk population could contaminate FACS-sorted repertoires.

Per germline, CDR1 SNHLY and CDR2 FYNNEI. The CDR3 runs 15 residues. The junction had 9 bases not matched to a gene; V was cut back by 10 bases and J by 5 bases. MiXCR, applied by TCRdb to the 5' RACE reads, yields one record per CDR3 protein. The sample records 95,000 to 150,000 distinct CDR3 sequences, 7.5% to 10% being singletons. This clonotype has a count of ten or more. Its antigen is currently unknown. The rearrangement uses TRBV2 and TRBJ2-2; 11 bases line up with TRBD1. Here the sequenced sample was CD8+ T cells sorted from PBMCs, taken on the day of the yellow fever booster vaccination. The sequence derives from a man between 18 and 29 years old who received the YFV17D yellow fever vaccine. Here the CDR3 reads CATWAGQGGTGELFF. The DNA for the CDR3 is TGTGCCACCTGGGCGGGACAGGGGGGGACCGGGGAGCTGTTTTTT.